Listed here are 18 T cell receptor beta chains from one sample, sequenced in a study of blood T cell repertoires in COVID-19. Libraries were prepared by immunoSEQ multiplex PCR; TCRdb keeps only in-frame clonotypes and omits some of them. The repertoire holds 150,000 to 200,000 clones, approximately 91% seen once, with 2% to 3% in the top ten. The sample was peripheral blood. The receptors were gathered from a man aged 18 to 29 with acute or convalescent COVID-19.

The chain links TRBV30 to TRBJ1-6, with unresolved D. V lost 1 base, J lost 0 bases, and 7 bases lay in between. CDR3 length: 15 amino acids. Germline values: CDR1 GTSNPN, CDR2 SVGIG (reference sequence). This CDR3 reads CAWSAPGSYNSPLHF. The DNA of the CDR3 is TGTGCCTGGAGTGCCCCCGGCTCCTATAATTCACCCCTCCACTTT.

J is TRBJ1-1 and V is TRBV7-8; D possibly corresponds to TRBD1 (5 bases). Germline V lookup: CDR1 SGHVS, CDR2 FQNEAQ. V lost 6 bases and J 3 bases, leaving 20 bases between the germline ends. The CDR3 loop spans 16 amino acids. The CDR3 reads CASRQGGQPLYTEAFF. For the CDR3, the DNA is TGTGCCAGCAGGCAGGGCGGACAACCTCTGTACACTGAAGCTTTCTTT. Combining the CDR3 with reference TRBV7-8 and TRBJ1-1 gives the whole variable domain GAGVSQSPRYKVAKRGQDVALRCDPISGHVSLFWYQQALGQGPEFLTYFQNEAQLDKSGLPSDRFFAERPEGSVSTLKIQRTQQEDSAVYLCASRQGGQPLYTEAFFGQGTRLTVV.

This clone turned up a few times. The chain has TRBV9 and TRBJ2-2; D perhaps matches TRBD2 (6 bases). Trimming took 6 bases from V and 4 from J, leaving 16 bases between them. The length of the CDR3 is 15 residues. Germline V CDR1 and CDR2: SGDLS, YYNGEE. CDR3 loop: CASNSPLGGTGELFF. The DNA for the CDR3 is TGTGCCAGCAACTCCCCCCTGGGGGGCACCGGGGAGCTGTTTTTT.

The genes are TRBV2 and TRBJ1-5; TRBD1 aligns across 8 bases. V lost 5 bases, J lost 7 bases, and 4 bases stayed unmatched. Germline CDR1 and CDR2: SNHLY and FYNNEI. The CDR3 extends over 13 amino acids. The CDR3: CASSPRQGQPQHF. CDR3 nucleotide sequence: TGTGCCAGCAGTCCAAGACAGGGGCAGCCCCAGCATTTT.

This sequence joins TRBV10-2 and TRBJ2-7, with 8 bases that match TRBD2. From germline, CDR1 is WSHSY and CDR2 SAAADI. Trimming at V came to 8 bases and at J to 2 bases, leaving 5 bases not matched to a gene. The CDR3 is 13 residues long. The CDR3 is CASRPAGAYEQYF. In DNA form, the CDR3 reads TGCGCCAGCCGACCAGCGGGGGCCTACGAGCAGTACTTC.

This chain links TRBV7-2 with TRBJ1-1, with TRBD1 matching over 12 bases. Germline V CDR1 and CDR2: SGHTA, FQGNSA. This CDR3 contains 18 residues. V shed 3 bases, J shed 1 base, and the junction held 9 bases outside the gene matches. The CDR3 DNA is TGTGCCAGCAGCTTTTATCCGGGACAGGGGGCAGGGAACACTGAAGCTTTCTTT. This sequence encodes CASSFYPGQGAGNTEAFF.

As regards this clone: The junction differs from germline at one of its ends, possibly a read error. The chain has TRBV7-9 and TRBJ2-5; D possibly corresponds to TRBD1 (6 bases). CDR3 size: 14 residues. Germline CDR1 is SEHNR and CDR2 is FQNEAQ (reference sequence). Here the CDR3 DNA reads TGTGCCAGCAGCCTGGAACAGGGTAAAGAGGCCCAGTACTTC. Its translation is CASSLEQGKEAQYF.

The rearrangement uses TRBV19 and TRBJ2-1; D unresolved. V was shortened by 3 bases and J by 5 bases, with 11 bases between the two germline ends. The CDR3 is 14 residues long. Germline-derived CDR1 and CDR2 are LNHDA and SQIVND (reference sequence). The DNA of the CDR3 is TGTGCCAGTAGTATCCCCTTTATAGACAATGAGCAGTTCTTC. It is translated as CASSIPFIDNEQFF.

This chain uses TRBV5-1 with TRBJ2-2, with 8 bases identical to TRBD2. With 3 bases clipped from V and 3 bases from J, the junction kept 13 bases outside the gene matches. Per germline, CDR1 SGHRS and CDR2 YFSETQ. This CDR3 is built from 18 residues. CDR3 coding DNA: TGCGCCAGCAGCTCGCCCCGGGGGACGGGAGGGGACACCGGGGAGCTGTTTTTT. It codes for CASSSPRGTGGDTGELFF.

The genes are TRBV12-3 or TRBV12-4 and TRBJ1-1; the D is unclear. The V end lost 1 base, the J end lost 9 bases, and 6 bases lay between the germline ends. The CDR3 extends over 11 amino acids. The CDR3 coding sequence is TGTGCCAGCAGTTTAGATGGCCAAGCTTTCTTT. Translating it yields CASSLDGQAFF.

The chain is built from TRBV7-9 and TRBJ1-5; TRBD1 might be the D (5 bases). From germline, CDR1 is SEHNR and CDR2 FQNEAQ (reference sequence). This CDR3 contains 14 residues. The germline V and J ends were trimmed by 5 bases and 1 base, with 9 bases remaining between them. The CDR3 bases are TGTGCCAGCAGCCCCCAGGGAAGCAATCAGCCCCAGCATTTT. It translates to CASSPQGSNQPQHF. The full variable domain, completed using reference TRBV7-9 and TRBJ1-5, is DTGVSQNPRHKITKRGQNVTFRCDPISEHNRLYWYRQTLGQGPEFLTYFQNEAQLEKSRLLSDRFSAERPKGSFSTLEIQRTEQGDSAMYLCASSPQGSNQPQHFGDGTRLSIL.

For the CDR3, the DNA is TGTGCCAGCAGTGAAGCGCTAGCGGGATGGCAGTTCTTC. Translating it yields CASSEALAGWQFF. The chain employs TRBV2 and TRBJ2-1; TRBD2 aligns across 9 bases. Germline CDR1 SNHLY, CDR2 FYNNEI. V lost 0 bases, J lost 12 bases, and 3 bases stayed unmatched. This CDR3 contains 13 residues.

V gene TRBV6-5 combines with J gene TRBJ1-2; TRBD1 aligns across 12 bases. CDR1 is MNHEY and CDR2 is SVGAGI in the germline V gene. The CDR3 has 13 amino acids. The ends lost 8 bases at V and 9 bases at J; junction bases unmatched: 7. The CDR3 loop reads CASEGQGARRYTF. The CDR3 DNA follows: TGTGCCAGCGAGGGACAGGGGGCGAGGCGCTACACCTTC.

The rearrangement uses TRBV27 and TRBJ2-1, with TRBD2 identical over 12 bases. The CDR3 covers 17 residues. Germline trimming cut 3 bases from V and 9 bases from J; bases unmatched to any gene: 12. Germline values: CDR1 MNHEY, CDR2 SMNVEV (reference sequence). This CDR3 is CASSFTSGRPPPPEQFF. For the CDR3, the DNA is TGTGCCAGCAGTTTTACTAGCGGGAGGCCCCCTCCACCTGAGCAGTTCTTC.

The V gene is TRBV19, the J gene TRBJ2-1, with TRBD2 identical over 14 bases. This CDR3 comprises 19 residues. The germline V gene has CDR1 LNHDA and CDR2 SQIVND (reference sequence). V lost 5 bases to trimming and J lost 4 bases; unmatched junction nucleotides: 13. Here the CDR3 reads CASSQPKGLAGGGYNEQFF. CDR3 in DNA: TGTGCCAGTAGTCAACCCAAAGGACTAGCGGGAGGAGGGTACAATGAGCAGTTCTTC.

J is TRBJ1-2 and V is TRBV18; 10 bases agree with TRBD1. CDR1 and CDR2 (germline): KGHSH, LQKENI. Trimming at V came to 3 bases and at J to 4 bases, leaving 11 bases not matched to a gene. The CDR3 runs to 17 residues. CDR3 nucleotides: TGTGCCAGCTCACCTCAACGACAGGGGGCCCTCGGCTATGGCTACACCTTC. It yields the protein CASSPQRQGALGYGYTF.

The chain recombines TRBV2 with TRBJ1-1; D is unclear. Trimming shortened V by 8 bases and J by 4 bases, and 20 bases separated the two germline ends. This CDR3 is 15 amino acids long. Germline CDR1 reads SNHLY; CDR2 reads FYNNEI. The CDR3 nucleotides are TGTGCCAGCGGGCCGTCTGCCGGCGCGGGCACTGAAGCTTTCTTT. Translation gives CASGPSAGAGTEAFF.

The CDR3 sequence: CASSPRGNTEAFF. The CDR3 bases are TGTGCCAGCAGTCCCAGGGGAAACACTGAAGCTTTCTTT. The J gene is TRBJ1-1, the V gene TRBV6-6; a weak D match, TRBD1 (6 bases). V dropped 5 bases and J dropped 2 bases, with 9 bases sitting between them. Germline CDR1 is MNHNY and CDR2 is SVGAGI (reference sequence). There are 13 residues in the CDR3.